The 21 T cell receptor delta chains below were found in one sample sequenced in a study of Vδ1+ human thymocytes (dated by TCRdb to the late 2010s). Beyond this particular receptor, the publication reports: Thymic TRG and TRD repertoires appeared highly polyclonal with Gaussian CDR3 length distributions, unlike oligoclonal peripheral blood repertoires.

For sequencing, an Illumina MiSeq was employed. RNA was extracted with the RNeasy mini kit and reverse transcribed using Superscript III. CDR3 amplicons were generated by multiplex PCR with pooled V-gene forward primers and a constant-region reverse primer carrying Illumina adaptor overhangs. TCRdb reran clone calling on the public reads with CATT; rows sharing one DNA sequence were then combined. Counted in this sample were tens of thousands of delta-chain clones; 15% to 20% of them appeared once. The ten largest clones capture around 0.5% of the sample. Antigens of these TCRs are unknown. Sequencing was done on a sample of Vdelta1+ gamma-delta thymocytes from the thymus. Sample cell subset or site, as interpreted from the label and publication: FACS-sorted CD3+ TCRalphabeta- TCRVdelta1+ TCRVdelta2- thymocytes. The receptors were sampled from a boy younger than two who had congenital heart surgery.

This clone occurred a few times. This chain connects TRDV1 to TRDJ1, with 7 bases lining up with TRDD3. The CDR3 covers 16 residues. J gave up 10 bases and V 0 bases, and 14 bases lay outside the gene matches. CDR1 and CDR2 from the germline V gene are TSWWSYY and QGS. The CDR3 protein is CALGELFDWGSSGLIF. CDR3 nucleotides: TGTGCTCTTGGGGAACTTTTCGACTGGGGATCGAGCGGACTCATCTTT.

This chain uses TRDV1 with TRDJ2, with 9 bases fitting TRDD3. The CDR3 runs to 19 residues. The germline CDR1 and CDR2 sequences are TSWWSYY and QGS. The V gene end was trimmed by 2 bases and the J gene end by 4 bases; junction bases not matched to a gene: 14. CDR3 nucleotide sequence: TGTGCTCTTGGGGAAGGTGACGTCTGGGGGATGCGGGGGACAGCACAACTCTTCTTT. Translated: CALGEGDVWGMRGTAQLFF.

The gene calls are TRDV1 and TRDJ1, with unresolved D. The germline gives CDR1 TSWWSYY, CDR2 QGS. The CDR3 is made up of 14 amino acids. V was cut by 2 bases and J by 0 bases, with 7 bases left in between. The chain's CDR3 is CALGEILYTDKLIF. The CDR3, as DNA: TGTGCTCTTGGGGAAATCCTGTACACCGATAAACTCATCTTT.

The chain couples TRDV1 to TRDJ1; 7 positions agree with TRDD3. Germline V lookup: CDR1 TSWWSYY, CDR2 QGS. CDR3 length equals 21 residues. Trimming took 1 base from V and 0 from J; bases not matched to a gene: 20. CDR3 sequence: CALGEQPLPSTGAPNTDKLIF. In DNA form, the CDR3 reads TGTGCTCTTGGGGAACAGCCCCTCCCTAGTACTGGGGCCCCAAACACCGATAAACTCATCTTT.

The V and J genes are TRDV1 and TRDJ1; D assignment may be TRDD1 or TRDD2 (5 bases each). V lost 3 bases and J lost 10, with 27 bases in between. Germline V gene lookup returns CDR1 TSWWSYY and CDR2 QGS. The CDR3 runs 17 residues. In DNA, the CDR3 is TGTGCTCTTGGGGATCCTCCTAAAATATGTCCGGGAACGCGACTCATCTTT. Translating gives CALGDPPKICPGTRLIF.

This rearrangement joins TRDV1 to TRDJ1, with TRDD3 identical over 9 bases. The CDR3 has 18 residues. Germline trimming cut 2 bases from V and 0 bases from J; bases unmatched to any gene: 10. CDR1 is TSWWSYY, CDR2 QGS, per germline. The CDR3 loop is CALGENSYAGGYTDKLIF. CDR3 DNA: TGTGCTCTTGGGGAAAACTCCTACGCTGGGGGATACACCGATAAACTCATCTTT.

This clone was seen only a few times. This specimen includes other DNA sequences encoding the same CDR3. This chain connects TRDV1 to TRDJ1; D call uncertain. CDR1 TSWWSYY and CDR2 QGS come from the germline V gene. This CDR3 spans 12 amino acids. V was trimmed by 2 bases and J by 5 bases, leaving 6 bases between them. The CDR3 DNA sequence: TGTGCTCTTGGGGAATTGCCGGATAAACTCATCTTT. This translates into CALGELPDKLIF.

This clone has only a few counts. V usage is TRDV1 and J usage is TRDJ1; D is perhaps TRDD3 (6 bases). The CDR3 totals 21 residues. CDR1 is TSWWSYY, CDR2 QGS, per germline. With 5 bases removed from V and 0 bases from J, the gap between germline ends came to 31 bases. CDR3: CALGSHFEWGGKGSYTDKLIF. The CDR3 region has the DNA TGTGCTCTTGGGTCCCATTTTGAGTGGGGGGGGAAAGGGAGCTACACCGATAAACTCATCTTT.

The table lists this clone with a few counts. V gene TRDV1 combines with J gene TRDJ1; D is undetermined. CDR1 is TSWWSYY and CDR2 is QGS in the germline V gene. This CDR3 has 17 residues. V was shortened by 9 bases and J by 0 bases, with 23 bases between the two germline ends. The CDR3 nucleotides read TGTGCTCTCGAAACCGGAGGGGCACTACTACACACCGATAAACTCATCTTT. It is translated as CALETGGALLHTDKLIF.

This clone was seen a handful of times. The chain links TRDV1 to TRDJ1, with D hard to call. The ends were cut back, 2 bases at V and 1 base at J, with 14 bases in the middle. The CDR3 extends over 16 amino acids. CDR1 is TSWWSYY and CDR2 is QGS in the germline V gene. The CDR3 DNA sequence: TGTGCTCTTGGGGAAAGGTCCGGGTCGGTCACCGATAAACTCATCTTT. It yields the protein CALGERSGSVTDKLIF.

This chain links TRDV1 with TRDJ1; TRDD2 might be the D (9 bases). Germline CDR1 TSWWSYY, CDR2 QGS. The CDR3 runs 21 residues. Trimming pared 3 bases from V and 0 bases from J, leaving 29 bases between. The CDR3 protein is CALGEPPSYWGLHEYTDKLIF. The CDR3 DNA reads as TGTGCTCTTGGGGAGCCCCCTTCCTACTGGGGGCTGCACGAGTACACCGATAAACTCATCTTT.

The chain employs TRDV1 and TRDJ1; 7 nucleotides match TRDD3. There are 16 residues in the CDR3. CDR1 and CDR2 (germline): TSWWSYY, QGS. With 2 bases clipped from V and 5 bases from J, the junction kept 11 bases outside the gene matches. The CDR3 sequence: CALGEALCQLGDKLIF. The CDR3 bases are TGTGCTCTTGGGGAAGCCCTCTGCCAACTGGGGGATAAACTCATCTTT.

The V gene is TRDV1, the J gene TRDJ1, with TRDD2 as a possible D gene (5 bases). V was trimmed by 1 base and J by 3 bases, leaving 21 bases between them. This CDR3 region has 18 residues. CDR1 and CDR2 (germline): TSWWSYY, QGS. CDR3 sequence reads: CALGEPSVLVLGPDKLIF. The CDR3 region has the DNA TGTGCTCTTGGGGAACCGTCTGTCCTAGTTTTAGGTCCCGATAAACTCATCTTT.

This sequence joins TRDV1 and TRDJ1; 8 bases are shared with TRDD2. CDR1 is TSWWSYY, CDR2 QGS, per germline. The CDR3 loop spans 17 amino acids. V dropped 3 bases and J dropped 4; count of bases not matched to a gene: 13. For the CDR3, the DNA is TGTGCTCTTGGGGACTTCCTACTGCTGGGTACAAACGATAAACTCATCTTT. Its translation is CALGDFLLLGTNDKLIF.

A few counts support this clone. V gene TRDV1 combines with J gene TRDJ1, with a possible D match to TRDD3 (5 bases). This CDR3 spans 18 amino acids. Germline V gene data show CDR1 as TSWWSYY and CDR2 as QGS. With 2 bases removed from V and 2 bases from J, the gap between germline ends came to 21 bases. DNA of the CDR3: TGTGCTCTTGGGGAAGTCACGGGATGGAGTACCCAAACCGATAAACTCATCTTT. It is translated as CALGEVTGWSTQTDKLIF.

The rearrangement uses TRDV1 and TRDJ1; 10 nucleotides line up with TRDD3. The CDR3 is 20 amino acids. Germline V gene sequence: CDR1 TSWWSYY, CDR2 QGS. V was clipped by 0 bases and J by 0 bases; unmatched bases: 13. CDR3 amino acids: CALGELVASRTGGYTDKLIF. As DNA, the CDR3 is TGTGCTCTTGGGGAACTAGTGGCAAGTCGTACTGGGGGATACACCGATAAACTCATCTTT.

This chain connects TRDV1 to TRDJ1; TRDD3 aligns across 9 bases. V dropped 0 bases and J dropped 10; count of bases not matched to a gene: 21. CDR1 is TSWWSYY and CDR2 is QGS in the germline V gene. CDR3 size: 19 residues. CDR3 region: CALGELPLLRVLGEGVLIF. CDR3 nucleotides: TGTGCTCTTGGGGAACTCCCACTCCTACGAGTACTGGGGGAAGGGGTACTCATCTTT.

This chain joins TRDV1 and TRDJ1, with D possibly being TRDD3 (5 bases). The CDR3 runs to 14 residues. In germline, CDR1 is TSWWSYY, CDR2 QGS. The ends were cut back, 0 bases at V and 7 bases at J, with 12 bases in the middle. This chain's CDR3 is CALGELGLGAKLIF. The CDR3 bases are TGTGCTCTTGGGGAACTAGGCCTGGGTGCTAAACTCATCTTT.

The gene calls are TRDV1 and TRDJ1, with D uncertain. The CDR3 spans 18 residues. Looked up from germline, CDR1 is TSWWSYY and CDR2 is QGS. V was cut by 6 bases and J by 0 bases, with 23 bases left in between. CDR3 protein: CALGQEGSSGLHTDKLIF. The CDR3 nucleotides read TGTGCTCTTGGTCAGGAGGGTTCTTCTGGTTTACACACCGATAAACTCATCTTT.

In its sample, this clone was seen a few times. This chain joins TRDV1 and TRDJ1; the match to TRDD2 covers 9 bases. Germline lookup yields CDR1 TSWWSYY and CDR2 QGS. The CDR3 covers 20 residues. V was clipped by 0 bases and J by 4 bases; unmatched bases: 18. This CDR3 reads CALGELPNLPTKYAVDKLIF. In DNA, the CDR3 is TGTGCTCTTGGGGAACTCCCCAACCTTCCTACGAAGTACGCCGTCGATAAACTCATCTTT.

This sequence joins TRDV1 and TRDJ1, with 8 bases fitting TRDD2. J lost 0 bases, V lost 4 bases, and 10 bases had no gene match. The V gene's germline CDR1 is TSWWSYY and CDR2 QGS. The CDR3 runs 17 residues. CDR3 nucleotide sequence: TGTGCTCTTGGGGGTCTTCCTACGTCAGGATACACCGATAAACTCATCTTT. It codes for CALGGLPTSGYTDKLIF.